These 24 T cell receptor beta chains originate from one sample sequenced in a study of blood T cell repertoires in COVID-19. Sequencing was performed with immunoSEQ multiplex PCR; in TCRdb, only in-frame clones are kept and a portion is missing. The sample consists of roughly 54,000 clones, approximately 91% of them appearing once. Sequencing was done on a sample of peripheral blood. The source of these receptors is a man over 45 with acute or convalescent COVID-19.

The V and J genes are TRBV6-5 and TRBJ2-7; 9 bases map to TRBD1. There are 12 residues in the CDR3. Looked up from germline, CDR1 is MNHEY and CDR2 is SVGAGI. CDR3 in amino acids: CERGQGRYEQYF. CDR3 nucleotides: TGTGAAAGGGGACAGGGTCGGTACGAGCAGTACTTC.

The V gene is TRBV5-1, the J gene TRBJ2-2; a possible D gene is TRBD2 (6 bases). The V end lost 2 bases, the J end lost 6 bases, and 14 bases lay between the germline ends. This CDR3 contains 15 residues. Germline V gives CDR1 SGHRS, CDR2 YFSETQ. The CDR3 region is CASSFSAGSSGELFF. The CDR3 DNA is TGCGCCAGCAGCTTTAGTGCGGGGAGTTCCGGGGAGCTGTTTTTT.

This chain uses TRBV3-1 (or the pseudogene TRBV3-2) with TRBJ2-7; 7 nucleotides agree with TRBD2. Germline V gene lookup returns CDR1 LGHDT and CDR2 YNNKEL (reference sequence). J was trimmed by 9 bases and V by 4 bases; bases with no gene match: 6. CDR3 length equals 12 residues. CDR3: CASSPSGGGQYF. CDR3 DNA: TGTGCCAGCAGCCCCTCTGGGGGGGGGCAGTACTTC.

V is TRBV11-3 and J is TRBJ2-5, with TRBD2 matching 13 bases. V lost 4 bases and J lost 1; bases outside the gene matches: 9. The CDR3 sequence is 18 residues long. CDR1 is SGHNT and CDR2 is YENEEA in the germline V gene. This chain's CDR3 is CASSSRLAGGKTQETQYF. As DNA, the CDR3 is TGTGCCAGCAGCTCACGACTAGCGGGAGGAAAGACCCAAGAGACCCAGTACTTC.

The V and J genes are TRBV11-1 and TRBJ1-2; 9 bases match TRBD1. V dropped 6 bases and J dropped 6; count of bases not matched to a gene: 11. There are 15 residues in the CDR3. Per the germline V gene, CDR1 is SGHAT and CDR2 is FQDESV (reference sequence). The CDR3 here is CASRQTGGALDGYTF. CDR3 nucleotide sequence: TGTGCCAGCAGACAAACAGGGGGCGCCTTGGATGGCTACACCTTC.

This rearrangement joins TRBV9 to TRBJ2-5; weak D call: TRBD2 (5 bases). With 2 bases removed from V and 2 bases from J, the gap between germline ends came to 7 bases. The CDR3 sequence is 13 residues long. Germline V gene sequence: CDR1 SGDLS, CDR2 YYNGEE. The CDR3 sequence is CASSVGVQETQYF. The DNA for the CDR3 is TGTGCCAGCAGCGTCGGGGTACAAGAGACCCAGTACTTC.

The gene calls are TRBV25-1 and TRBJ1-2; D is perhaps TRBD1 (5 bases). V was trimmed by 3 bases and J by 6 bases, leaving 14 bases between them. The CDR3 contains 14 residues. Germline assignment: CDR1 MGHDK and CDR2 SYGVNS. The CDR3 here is CASSEQGRYHGYTF. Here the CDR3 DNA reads TGTGCCAGCAGTGAGCAGGGTAGATATCATGGCTACACCTTC.

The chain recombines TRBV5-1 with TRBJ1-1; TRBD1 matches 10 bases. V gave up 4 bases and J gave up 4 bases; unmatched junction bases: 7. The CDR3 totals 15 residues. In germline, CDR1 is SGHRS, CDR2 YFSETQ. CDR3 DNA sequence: TGCGCCAGCAGCGCCCGGGACAGGGGCGGCACTGAAGCTTTCTTT. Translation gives CASSARDRGGTEAFF.

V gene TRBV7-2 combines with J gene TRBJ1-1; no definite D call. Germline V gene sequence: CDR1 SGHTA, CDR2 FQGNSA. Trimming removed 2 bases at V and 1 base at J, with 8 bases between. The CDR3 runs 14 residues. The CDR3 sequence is CASSLMAGNTEAFF. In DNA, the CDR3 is TGTGCCAGCAGCTTAATGGCAGGGAACACTGAAGCTTTCTTT.

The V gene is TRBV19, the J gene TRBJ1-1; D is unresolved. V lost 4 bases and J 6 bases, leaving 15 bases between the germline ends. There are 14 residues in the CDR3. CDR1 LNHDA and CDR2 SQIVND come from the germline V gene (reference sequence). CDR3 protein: CASSKRTAEAEAFF. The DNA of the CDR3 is TGTGCCAGTAGTAAAAGGACGGCGGAGGCTGAAGCTTTCTTT.

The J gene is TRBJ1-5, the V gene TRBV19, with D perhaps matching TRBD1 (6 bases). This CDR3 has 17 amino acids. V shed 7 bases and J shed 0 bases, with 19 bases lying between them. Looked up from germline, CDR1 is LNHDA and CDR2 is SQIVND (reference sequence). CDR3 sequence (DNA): TGTGCCAGTACTAGGGAGGGGACAACAATTAGCAATCAGCCCCAGCATTTT. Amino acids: CASTREGTTISNQPQHF.

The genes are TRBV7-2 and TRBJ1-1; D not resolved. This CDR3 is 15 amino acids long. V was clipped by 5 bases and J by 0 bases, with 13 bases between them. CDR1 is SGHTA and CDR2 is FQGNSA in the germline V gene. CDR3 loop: CASSRQRLMNTEAFF. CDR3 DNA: TGTGCCAGCAGCCGGCAGAGGCTGATGAACACTGAAGCTTTCTTT.

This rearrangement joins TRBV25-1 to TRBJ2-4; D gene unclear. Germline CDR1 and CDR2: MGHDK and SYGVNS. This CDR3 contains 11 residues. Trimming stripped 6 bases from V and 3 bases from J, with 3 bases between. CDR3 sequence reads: CASSNKNIQYF. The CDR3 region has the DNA TGTGCCAGCAGCAACAAAAACATTCAGTACTTC.

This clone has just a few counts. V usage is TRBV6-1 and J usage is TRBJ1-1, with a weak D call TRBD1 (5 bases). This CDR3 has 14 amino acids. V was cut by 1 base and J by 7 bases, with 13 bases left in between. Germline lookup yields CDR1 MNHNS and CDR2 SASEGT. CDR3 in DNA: TGTGCCAGCAGTGAAGGGGGCACCCACATTGAAGCTTTCTTT. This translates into CASSEGGTHIEAFF.

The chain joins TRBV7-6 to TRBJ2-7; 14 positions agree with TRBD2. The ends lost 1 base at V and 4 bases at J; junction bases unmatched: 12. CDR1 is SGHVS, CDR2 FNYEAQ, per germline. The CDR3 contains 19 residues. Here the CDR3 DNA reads TGTGCCAGCAGCTTAGTTCCCCCGGGACTAGCGGGAGTGAGATACGAGCAGTACTTC. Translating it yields CASSLVPPGLAGVRYEQYF. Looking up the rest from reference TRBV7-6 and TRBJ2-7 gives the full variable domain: GAGVSQSPRYKVTKRGQDVALRCDPISGHVSLYWYRQALGQGPEFLTYFNYEAQQDKSGLPNDRFSAERPEGSISTLTIQRTEQRDSAMYRCASSLVPPGLAGVRYEQYFGPGTRLTVT.

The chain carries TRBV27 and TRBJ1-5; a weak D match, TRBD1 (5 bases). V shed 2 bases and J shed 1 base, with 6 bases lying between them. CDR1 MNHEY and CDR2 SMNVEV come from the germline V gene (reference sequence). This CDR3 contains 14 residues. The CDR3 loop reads CASSLQGSNQPQHF. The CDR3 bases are TGTGCCAGCAGTTTACAGGGAAGCAATCAGCCCCAGCATTTT.

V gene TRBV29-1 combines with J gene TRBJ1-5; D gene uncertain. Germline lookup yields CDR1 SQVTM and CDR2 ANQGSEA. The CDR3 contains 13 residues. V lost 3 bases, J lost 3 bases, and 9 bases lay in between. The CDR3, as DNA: TGCAGCGTTGAGGCAGATCCCAATCAGCCCCAGCATTTT. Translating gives CSVEADPNQPQHF.

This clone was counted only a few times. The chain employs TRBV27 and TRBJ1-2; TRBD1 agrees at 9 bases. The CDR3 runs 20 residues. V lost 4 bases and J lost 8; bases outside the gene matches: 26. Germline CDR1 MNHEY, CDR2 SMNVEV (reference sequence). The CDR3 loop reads CASSSSTSHPDRGPRWGYTF. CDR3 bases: TGTGCCAGCAGTTCATCAACCTCCCATCCGGACAGGGGCCCGCGATGGGGCTACACCTTC.

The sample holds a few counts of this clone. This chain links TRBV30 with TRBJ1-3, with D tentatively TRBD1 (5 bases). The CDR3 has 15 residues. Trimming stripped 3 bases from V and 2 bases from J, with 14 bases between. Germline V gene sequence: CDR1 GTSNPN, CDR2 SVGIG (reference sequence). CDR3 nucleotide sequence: TGTGCCTGGAGCACCACAGGCTCTGCTGGAAACACCATATATTTT. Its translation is CAWSTTGSAGNTIYF.

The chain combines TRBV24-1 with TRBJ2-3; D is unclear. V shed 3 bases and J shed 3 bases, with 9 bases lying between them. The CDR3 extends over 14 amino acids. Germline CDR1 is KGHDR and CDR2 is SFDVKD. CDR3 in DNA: TGTGCCACCAGTGATGTGGCGGTGACAGATACGCAGTATTTT. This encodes CATSDVAVTDTQYF.

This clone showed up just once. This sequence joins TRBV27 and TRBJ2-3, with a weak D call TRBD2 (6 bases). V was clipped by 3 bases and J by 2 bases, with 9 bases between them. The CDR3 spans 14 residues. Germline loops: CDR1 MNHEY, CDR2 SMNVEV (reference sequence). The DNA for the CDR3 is TGTGCCAGCAGTTTCGGCGGGAACACAGATACGCAGTATTTT. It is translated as CASSFGGNTDTQYF.

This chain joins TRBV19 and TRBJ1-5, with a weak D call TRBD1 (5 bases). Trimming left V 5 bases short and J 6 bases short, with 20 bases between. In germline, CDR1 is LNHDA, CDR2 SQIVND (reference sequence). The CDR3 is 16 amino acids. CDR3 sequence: CASSSSGRGIGQPQHF. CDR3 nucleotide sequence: TGTGCCAGTAGTTCGTCGGGACGCGGGATAGGTCAGCCCCAGCATTTT. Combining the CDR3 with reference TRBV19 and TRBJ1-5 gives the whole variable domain DGGITQSPKYLFRKEGQNVTLSCEQNLNHDAMYWYRQDPGQGLRLIYYSQIVNDFQKGDIAEGYSVSREKKESFPLTVTSAQKNPTAFYLCASSSSGRGIGQPQHFGDGTRLSIL.

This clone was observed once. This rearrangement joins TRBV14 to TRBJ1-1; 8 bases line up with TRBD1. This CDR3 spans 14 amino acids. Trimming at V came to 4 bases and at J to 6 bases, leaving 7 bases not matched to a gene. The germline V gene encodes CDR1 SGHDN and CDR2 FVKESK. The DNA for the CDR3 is TGTGCCAGCAGCCCTCGAAGGACAGGGTCTGAAGCTTTCTTT. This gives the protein CASSPRRTGSEAFF.

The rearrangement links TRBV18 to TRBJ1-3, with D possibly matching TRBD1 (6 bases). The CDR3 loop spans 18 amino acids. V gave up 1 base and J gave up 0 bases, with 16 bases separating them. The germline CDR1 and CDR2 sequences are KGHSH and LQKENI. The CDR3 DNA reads TGTGCCAGCTCACCACAGACAGGAGGCTTGAGCTCTGGAAACACCATATATTTT. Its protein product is CASSPQTGGLSSGNTIYF.